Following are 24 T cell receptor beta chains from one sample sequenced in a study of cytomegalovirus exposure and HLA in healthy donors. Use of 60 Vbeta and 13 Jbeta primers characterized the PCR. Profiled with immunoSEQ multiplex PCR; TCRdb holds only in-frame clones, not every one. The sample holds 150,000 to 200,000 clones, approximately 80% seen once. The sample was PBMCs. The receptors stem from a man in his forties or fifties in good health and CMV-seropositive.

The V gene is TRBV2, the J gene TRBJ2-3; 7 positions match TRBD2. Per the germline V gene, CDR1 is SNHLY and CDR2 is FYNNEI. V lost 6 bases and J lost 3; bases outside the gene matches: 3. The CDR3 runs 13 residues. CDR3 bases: TGTGCCAGCAGGAGGACTAGTACAGATACGCAGTATTTT. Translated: CASRRTSTDTQYF.

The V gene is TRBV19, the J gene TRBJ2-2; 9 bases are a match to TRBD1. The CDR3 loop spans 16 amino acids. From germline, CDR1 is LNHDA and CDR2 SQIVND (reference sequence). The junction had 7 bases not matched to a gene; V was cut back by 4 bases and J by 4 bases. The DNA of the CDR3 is TGTGCCAGTAGTAGAGGACAGGGGCCCGGCACCGGGGAGCTGTTTTTT. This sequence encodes CASSRGQGPGTGELFF.

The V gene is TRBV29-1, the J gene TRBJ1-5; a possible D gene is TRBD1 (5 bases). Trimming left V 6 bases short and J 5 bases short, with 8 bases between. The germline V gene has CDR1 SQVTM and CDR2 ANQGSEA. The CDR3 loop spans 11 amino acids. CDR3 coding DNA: TGCAGCGTGGGGGGGGATCAGCCCCAGCATTTT. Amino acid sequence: CSVGGDQPQHF.

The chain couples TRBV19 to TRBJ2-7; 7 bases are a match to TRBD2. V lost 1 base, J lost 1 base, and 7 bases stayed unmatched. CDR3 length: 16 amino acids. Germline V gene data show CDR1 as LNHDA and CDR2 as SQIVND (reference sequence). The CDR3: CASSIAPGLKSYEQYF. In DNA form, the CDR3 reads TGTGCCAGTAGTATAGCCCCGGGACTAAAGTCCTACGAGCAGTACTTC.

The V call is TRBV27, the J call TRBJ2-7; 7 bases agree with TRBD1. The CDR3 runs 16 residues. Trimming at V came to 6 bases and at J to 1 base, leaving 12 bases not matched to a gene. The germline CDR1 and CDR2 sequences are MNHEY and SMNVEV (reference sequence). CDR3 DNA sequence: TGTGCCAGCAGCCCCCAGGGGACAGTTAGTTCCTACGAGCAGTACTTC. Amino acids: CASSPQGTVSSYEQYF.

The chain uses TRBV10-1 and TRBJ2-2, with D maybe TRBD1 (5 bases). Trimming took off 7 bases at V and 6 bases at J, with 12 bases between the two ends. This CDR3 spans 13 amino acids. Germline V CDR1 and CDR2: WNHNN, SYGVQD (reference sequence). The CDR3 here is CASKGSGPGELFF. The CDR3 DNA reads TGCGCCAGCAAGGGGTCCGGGCCCGGGGAGCTGTTTTTT.

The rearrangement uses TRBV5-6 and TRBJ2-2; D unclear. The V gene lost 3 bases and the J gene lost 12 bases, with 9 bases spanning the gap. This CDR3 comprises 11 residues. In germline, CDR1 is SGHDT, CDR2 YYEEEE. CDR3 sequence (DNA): TGTGCCAGCAGCTCCGAGGTTAAGCTGTTTTTT. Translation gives CASSSEVKLFF. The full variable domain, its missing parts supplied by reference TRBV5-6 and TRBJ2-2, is DAGVTQSPTHLIKTRGQQVTLRCSPKSGHDTVSWYQQALGQGPQFIFQYYEEEERQRGNFPDRFSGHQFPNYSSELNVNALLLGDSALYLCASSSEVKLFFGEGSRLTVL.

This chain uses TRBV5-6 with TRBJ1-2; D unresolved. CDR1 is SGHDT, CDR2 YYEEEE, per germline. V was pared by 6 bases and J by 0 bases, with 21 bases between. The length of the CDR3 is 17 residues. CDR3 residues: CASTNQPRIRTNYGYTF. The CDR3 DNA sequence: TGTGCCAGCACTAATCAACCACGGATCAGGACTAACTATGGCTACACCTTC.

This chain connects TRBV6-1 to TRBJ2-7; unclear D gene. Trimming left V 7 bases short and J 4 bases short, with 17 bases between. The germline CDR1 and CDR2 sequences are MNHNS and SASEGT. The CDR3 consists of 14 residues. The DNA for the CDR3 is TGTGCCAGCACCGAGCCTGGGCCCCCTTACGAGCAGTACGTC. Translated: CASTEPGPPYEQYV.

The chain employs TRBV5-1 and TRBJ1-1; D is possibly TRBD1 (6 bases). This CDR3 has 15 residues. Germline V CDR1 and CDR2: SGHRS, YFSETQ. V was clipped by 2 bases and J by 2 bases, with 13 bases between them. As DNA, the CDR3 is TGCGCCAGCAGCTTCCGGGACATGATAAACACTGAAGCTTTCTTT. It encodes CASSFRDMINTEAFF.

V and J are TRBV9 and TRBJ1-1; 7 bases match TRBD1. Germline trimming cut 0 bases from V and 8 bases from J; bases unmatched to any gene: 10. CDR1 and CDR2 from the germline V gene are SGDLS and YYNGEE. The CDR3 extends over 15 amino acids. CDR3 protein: CASSVELQGEGEAFF. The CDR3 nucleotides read TGTGCCAGCAGCGTAGAACTCCAGGGGGAAGGAGAAGCTTTCTTT.

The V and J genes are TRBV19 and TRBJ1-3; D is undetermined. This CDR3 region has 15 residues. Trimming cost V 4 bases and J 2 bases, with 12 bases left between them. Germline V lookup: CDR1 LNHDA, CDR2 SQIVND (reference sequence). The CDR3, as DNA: TGTGCCAGTAGTAGTAGCGGATGGGCTGGAAACACCATATATTTT. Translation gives CASSSSGWAGNTIYF.

The CDR3 sequence is CASSFQGLIVNEQFF. In nucleotides, the CDR3 is TGTGCCAGCAGCTTCCAGGGGCTGATTGTAAATGAGCAGTTCTTC. The V call is TRBV5-6, the J call TRBJ2-1; D possibly corresponds to TRBD1 (6 bases). V was clipped by 2 bases and J by 7 bases, with 16 bases between them. Germline V gene data show CDR1 as SGHDT and CDR2 as YYEEEE. The CDR3 runs to 15 residues.

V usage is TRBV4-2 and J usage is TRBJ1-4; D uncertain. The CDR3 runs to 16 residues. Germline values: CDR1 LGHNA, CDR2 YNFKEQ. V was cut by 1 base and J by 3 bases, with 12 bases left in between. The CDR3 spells CASSQGAAEANEKLFF. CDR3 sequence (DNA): TGTGCCAGCAGCCAAGGGGCAGCGGAAGCTAATGAAAAACTGTTTTTT.

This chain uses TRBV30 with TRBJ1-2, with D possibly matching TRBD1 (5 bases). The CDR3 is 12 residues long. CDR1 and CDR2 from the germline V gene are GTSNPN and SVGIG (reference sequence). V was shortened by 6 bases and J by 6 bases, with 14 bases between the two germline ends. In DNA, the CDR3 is TGTGCCTGCGAATCAGGGACTCATGGCTACACCTTC. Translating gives CACESGTHGYTF.

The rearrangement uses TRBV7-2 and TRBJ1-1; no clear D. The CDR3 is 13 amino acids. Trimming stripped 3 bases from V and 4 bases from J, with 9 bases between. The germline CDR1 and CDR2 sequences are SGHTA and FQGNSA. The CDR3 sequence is CASSFDSGTEAFF. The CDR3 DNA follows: TGTGCCAGCAGCTTTGATTCGGGCACTGAAGCTTTCTTT.

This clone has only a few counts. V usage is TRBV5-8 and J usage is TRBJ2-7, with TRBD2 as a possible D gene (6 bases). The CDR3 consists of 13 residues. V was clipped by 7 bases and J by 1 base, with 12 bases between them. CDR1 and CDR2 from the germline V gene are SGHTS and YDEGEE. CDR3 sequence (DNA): TGTGCCAGCGACCCTCGGGAGTCCTACGAGCAGTACTTC. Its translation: CASDPRESYEQYF.

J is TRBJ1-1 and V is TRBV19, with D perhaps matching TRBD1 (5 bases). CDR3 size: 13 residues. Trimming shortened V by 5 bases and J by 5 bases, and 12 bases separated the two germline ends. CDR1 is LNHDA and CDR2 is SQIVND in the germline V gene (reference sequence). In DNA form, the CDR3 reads TGTGCCAGTAGTTTGGGGGAGGTTACTGAAGCTTTCTTT. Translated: CASSLGEVTEAFF.

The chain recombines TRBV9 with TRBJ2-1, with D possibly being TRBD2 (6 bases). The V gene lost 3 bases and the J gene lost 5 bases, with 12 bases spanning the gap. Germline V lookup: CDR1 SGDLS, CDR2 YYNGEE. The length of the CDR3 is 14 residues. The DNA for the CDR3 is TGTGCCAGCAGCGCCTTACTAGCAGACAATGAGCAGTTCTTC. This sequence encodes CASSALLADNEQFF.

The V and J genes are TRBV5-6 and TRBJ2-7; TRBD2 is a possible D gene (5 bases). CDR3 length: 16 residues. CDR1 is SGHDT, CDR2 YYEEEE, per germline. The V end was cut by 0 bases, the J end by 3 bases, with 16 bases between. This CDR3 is CASSLAGRDEIYEQYF. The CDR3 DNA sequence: TGTGCCAGCAGCTTGGCTGGGAGAGACGAGATCTACGAGCAGTACTTC.

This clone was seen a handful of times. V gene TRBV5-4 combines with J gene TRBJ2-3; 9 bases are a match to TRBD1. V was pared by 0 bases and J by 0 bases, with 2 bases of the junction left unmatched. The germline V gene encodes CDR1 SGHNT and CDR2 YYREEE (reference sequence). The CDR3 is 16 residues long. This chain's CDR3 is CASSLGDRESTDTQYF. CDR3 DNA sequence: TGTGCCAGCAGCTTGGGGGACAGGGAGAGCACAGATACGCAGTATTTT.

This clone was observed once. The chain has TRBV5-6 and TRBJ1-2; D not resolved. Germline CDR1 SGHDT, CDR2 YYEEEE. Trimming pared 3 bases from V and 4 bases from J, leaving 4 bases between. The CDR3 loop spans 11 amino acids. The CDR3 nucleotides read TGTGCCAGCAGCTCACTCTATGGCTACACCTTC. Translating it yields CASSSLYGYTF.

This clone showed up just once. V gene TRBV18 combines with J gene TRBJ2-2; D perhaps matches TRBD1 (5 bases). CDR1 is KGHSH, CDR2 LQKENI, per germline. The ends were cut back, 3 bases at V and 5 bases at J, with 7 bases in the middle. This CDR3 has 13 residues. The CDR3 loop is CASSPDITGELFF. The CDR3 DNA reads TGTGCCAGCTCACCGGACATAACCGGGGAGCTGTTTTTT.

The CDR3: CASSRDRGRSEGYTF. The CDR3 bases are TGCGCCAGCAGCAGGGACAGGGGGCGATCGGAAGGCTACACCTTC. J is TRBJ1-2 and V is TRBV5-1; TRBD1 agrees at 12 bases. The germline V gene encodes CDR1 SGHRS and CDR2 YFSETQ. V dropped 4 bases and J dropped 8; count of bases not matched to a gene: 9. This CDR3 has 15 residues.